The 24 T cell receptor beta chains listed next were all sequenced from one sample in a study of shared clonotypes between healthy human individuals. The protocol was immunoSEQ multiplex PCR, while the TCRdb copy is restricted to in-frame clones and leaves out a portion. The sample lists 850,000 to 1,100,000 clones, 70% to 85% occurring once. The source material was memory CD4+ T cells from PBMCs. Indicated subset: CD45RA-negative fraction. Receptor source: a man younger than 35 in good health. Some clones in this sample may be carry-over from other donors' samples.

The CDR3, as DNA: TGCAGCGTTCAGAGGGTCCAAGAGACCCAGTACTTC. Its translation is CSVQRVQETQYF. The rearrangement uses TRBV29-1 and TRBJ2-5; D may be TRBD2 (5 bases). Trimming stripped 5 bases from V and 1 base from J, with 8 bases between. This CDR3 is built from 12 residues. The germline gives CDR1 SQVTM, CDR2 ANQGSEA.

The gene calls are TRBV7-8 and TRBJ2-3; D is possibly TRBD2 (5 bases). This CDR3 comprises 14 residues. V was clipped by 2 bases and J by 2 bases, with 8 bases between them. Germline values: CDR1 SGHVS, CDR2 FQNEAQ. CDR3 amino acids: CASSLTGNTDTQYF. The CDR3, as DNA: TGTGCCAGCAGCTTAACGGGGAACACAGATACGCAGTATTTT.

The rearrangement uses TRBV9 and TRBJ2-3; D gene ambiguous. Trimming took 0 bases from V and 5 from J, leaving 10 bases between them. From germline, CDR1 is SGDLS and CDR2 YYNGEE. The length of the CDR3 is 14 residues. CDR3 loop: CASSVGPQQDTQYF. In nucleotides, the CDR3 is TGTGCCAGCAGCGTAGGGCCCCAACAAGATACGCAGTATTTT.

This clone was picked up many times. V and J are TRBV7-9 and TRBJ2-1; 7 bases align to TRBD2. CDR1 and CDR2 from the germline V gene are SEHNR and FQNEAQ (reference sequence). V lost 3 bases and J lost 5; bases outside the gene matches: 7. The CDR3 is made up of 15 amino acids. In DNA form, the CDR3 reads TGTGCCAGCAGCTTTTGGACTAGTTTGAACAATGAGCAGTTCTTC. It encodes CASSFWTSLNNEQFF.

This clone was observed a handful of times. The chain recombines TRBV10-3 with TRBJ1-1, with D unclear. Germline CDR1 reads ENHRY; CDR2 reads SYGVKD. This CDR3 spans 14 amino acids. V dropped 6 bases and J dropped 2 bases, with 13 bases sitting between them. The CDR3 reads CAIRGGRDNTEAFF. CDR3 nucleotides: TGTGCCATCAGGGGAGGGAGAGATAACACTGAAGCTTTCTTT.

The V and J genes are TRBV2 and TRBJ2-1, with 9 positions matching TRBD2. CDR1 and CDR2 from the germline V gene are SNHLY and FYNNEI. With V trimmed by 6 bases and J by 2 bases, 5 bases remained unmatched. The CDR3 contains 15 residues. CDR3 protein: CASSNSGRPYNEQFF. CDR3 in DNA: TGTGCCAGCAGCAACAGCGGGAGGCCCTACAATGAGCAGTTCTTC.

This chain links TRBV5-1 with TRBJ1-2; unclear D gene. Germline CDR1 is SGHRS and CDR2 is YFSETQ. V dropped 4 bases and J dropped 4 bases, with 14 bases sitting between them. CDR3 length: 14 residues. DNA for the CDR3: TGCGCCAGCAGCCCCGGGAGGAACCTCTATGGCTACACCTTC. This encodes CASSPGRNLYGYTF.

The rearrangement joins TRBV19 to TRBJ1-2; D gene unclear. CDR3 size: 15 residues. The V gene lost 4 bases and the J gene lost 5 bases, with 17 bases spanning the gap. Germline V gives CDR1 LNHDA, CDR2 SQIVND (reference sequence). CDR3 coding DNA: TGTGCCAGTAGTACATCCAGCGGGGTTGCATATGGCTACACCTTC. Encoded protein: CASSTSSGVAYGYTF.

Comment on this clone: Other DNA sequences in this sample translate to the same CDR3. The V gene is TRBV5-1, the J gene TRBJ2-5, with D perhaps matching TRBD2 (7 bases). The CDR3 has 13 amino acids. Per the germline V gene, CDR1 is SGHRS and CDR2 is YFSETQ. Trimming took 0 bases from V and 5 from J, leaving 8 bases between them. DNA of the CDR3: TGCGCCAGCAGCTTGGGCGGGGGCGAGACCCAGTACTTC. Residues: CASSLGGGETQYF.

V gene TRBV7-9 combines with J gene TRBJ2-3; D is possibly TRBD2 (6 bases). V was cut by 5 bases and J by 2 bases, with 14 bases left in between. The CDR3 contains 15 residues. Germline V gives CDR1 SEHNR, CDR2 FQNEAQ (reference sequence). The DNA of the CDR3 is TGTGCCAGCAGCGTAAATAGCGGATACACAGATACGCAGTATTTT. Its translation is CASSVNSGYTDTQYF.

This clone was picked up one time. The gene calls are TRBV6-1 and TRBJ1-2; the D gene is possibly TRBD1 (6 bases). This CDR3 spans 13 amino acids. Trimming took off 7 bases at V and 8 bases at J, with 17 bases between the two ends. Germline CDR1 is MNHNS and CDR2 is SASEGT. CDR3 sequence: CASNLLGALGYTF. CDR3 bases: TGTGCCAGCAACCTCCTGGGGGCATTGGGCTACACCTTC.

The chain links TRBV28 to TRBJ1-2, with D unclear. Germline V lookup: CDR1 MDHEN, CDR2 SYDVKM. V dropped 10 bases and J dropped 2 bases, with 17 bases sitting between them. The CDR3 consists of 14 residues. In nucleotides, the CDR3 is TGTGCCATCCGGGCCGTCTTCCCCAACTATGGCTACACCTTC. It yields the protein CAIRAVFPNYGYTF.

The chain recombines TRBV4-3 with TRBJ2-1; 9 bases align to TRBD2. V was clipped by 1 base and J by 7 bases; unmatched bases: 5. CDR3 length equals 15 residues. From germline, CDR1 is LGHNA and CDR2 YSLEER. CDR3: CASSQVSSGRNEQFF. The DNA of the CDR3 is TGCGCCAGCAGCCAAGTATCCAGCGGGAGGAATGAGCAGTTCTTC.

This clone appeared a few times. Other DNA sequences in the sample encode the same CDR3. The chain joins TRBV7-9 to TRBJ1-2, with D uncertain. Between the trimmed V and J ends, which lost 5 bases and 4 bases, there was a span of 8 bases. The CDR3 runs to 12 residues. From germline, CDR1 is SEHNR and CDR2 FQNEAQ (reference sequence). The CDR3 here is CASSPGSYGYTF. In DNA form, the CDR3 reads TGTGCCAGCAGCCCCGGGAGCTATGGCTACACCTTC.

The chain links TRBV7-9 to TRBJ2-5; D assignment may be TRBD1 or TRBD2 (5 bases each). The CDR3 runs 16 residues. Trimming pared 2 bases from V and 2 bases from J, leaving 15 bases between. Germline V gene lookup returns CDR1 SEHNR and CDR2 FQNEAQ (reference sequence). CDR3 sequence: CASSLLRPGRQETQYF. CDR3 bases: TGTGCCAGCAGCTTATTACGGCCGGGGCGGCAAGAGACCCAGTACTTC.

The V call is TRBV5-6, the J call TRBJ2-7; D is unresolved. V was cut by 4 bases and J by 4 bases, with 6 bases left in between. CDR1 and CDR2 (germline): SGHDT, YYEEEE. There are 11 residues in the CDR3. The CDR3 is CASSLQYEQYF. The CDR3, as DNA: TGTGCCAGCAGCCTACAATACGAGCAGTACTTC. Full variable domain (rest looked up from reference TRBV5-6 and TRBJ2-7): DAGVTQSPTHLIKTRGQQVTLRCSPKSGHDTVSWYQQALGQGPQFIFQYYEEEERQRGNFPDRFSGHQFPNYSSELNVNALLLGDSALYLCASSLQYEQYFGPGTRLTVT.

Turning to this clone: At the DNA level, this CDR3 is encoded by other sequences in the same sample as well. The CDR3 loop is CASSRTGNYGYTF. DNA of the CDR3: TGTGCCAGCAGTCGGACAGGGAACTATGGCTACACCTTC. The chain recombines TRBV27 with TRBJ1-2; 8 nucleotides match TRBD1. CDR1 is MNHEY, CDR2 SMNVEV, per germline (reference sequence). The CDR3 has 13 amino acids. With V trimmed by 5 bases and J by 2 bases, 1 base remained unmatched.

This clone was found once. The rearrangement joins TRBV6-5 to TRBJ2-7; 9 bases map to TRBD1. The J segment lost 11 bases and the V segment lost 8 bases, leaving 16 bases of the junction unmatched. Germline-derived CDR1 and CDR2 are MNHEY and SVGAGI. CDR3 length equals 14 residues. CDR3 coding DNA: TGTGCCAGCCGACCGGGACAGGGCTTTTTGGGGGAGTACTTC. It encodes CASRPGQGFLGEYF.

The V and J genes are TRBV19 and TRBJ2-5; D perhaps matches TRBD1 (6 bases). Germline CDR1 is LNHDA and CDR2 is SQIVND (reference sequence). This CDR3 region has 14 residues. V dropped 4 bases and J dropped 4 bases, with 13 bases sitting between them. The CDR3 region is CASSNRGGVETQYF. The CDR3 DNA reads as TGTGCCAGTAGTAACAGAGGGGGTGTAGAGACCCAGTACTTC.

The chain carries TRBV5-6 and TRBJ2-5; D might be TRBD1 (6 bases). CDR3 size: 15 residues. Germline V gives CDR1 SGHDT, CDR2 YYEEEE. V was pared by 3 bases and J by 1 base, with 13 bases between. The CDR3 DNA is TGTGCCAGCAGCTCGTTCGGGACACTCCAAGAGACCCAGTACTTC. Residues: CASSSFGTLQETQYF.

V and J are TRBV5-1 and TRBJ1-1, with 9 bases aligning to TRBD1. This CDR3 comprises 15 residues. Per the germline V gene, CDR1 is SGHRS and CDR2 is YFSETQ. V shed 5 bases and J 5 bases; nucleotides not matched to a gene: 10. CDR3 nucleotide sequence: TGCGCCAGCAGATCCCCGACAGGGGGAGGGACTGAAGCTTTCTTT. Translating it yields CASRSPTGGGTEAFF.

The chain combines TRBV5-1 with TRBJ1-4; D is perhaps TRBD1 (6 bases). Between the trimmed V and J ends, which lost 0 bases and 11 bases, there was a span of 11 bases. The CDR3 extends over 13 amino acids. Looked up from germline, CDR1 is SGHRS and CDR2 is YFSETQ. Here the CDR3 DNA reads TGCGCCAGCAGCTTGGCGGGGAGGGGGAAACTGTTTTTT. It yields the protein CASSLAGRGKLFF.

The rearrangement links TRBV4-2 to TRBJ2-7, with TRBD2 matching over 7 bases. The CDR3 sequence is 15 residues long. Trimming removed 1 base from V and 5 bases from J; junction bases left unmatched: 8. Germline V CDR1 and CDR2: LGHNA, YNFKEQ. The CDR3 protein is CASSQVGAGRNEQYF. In DNA, the CDR3 is TGTGCCAGCAGCCAAGTCGGAGCGGGAAGGAACGAGCAGTACTTC.

The chain joins TRBV5-4 to TRBJ2-3; no definite D call. The V gene lost 4 bases and the J gene lost 4 bases, with 10 bases spanning the gap. The germline gives CDR1 SGHNT, CDR2 YYREEE (reference sequence). This CDR3 comprises 13 residues. For the CDR3, the DNA is TGTGCCAGCAGCCCGCCCACCCCAGATACGCAGTATTTT. It specifies CASSPPTPDTQYF.